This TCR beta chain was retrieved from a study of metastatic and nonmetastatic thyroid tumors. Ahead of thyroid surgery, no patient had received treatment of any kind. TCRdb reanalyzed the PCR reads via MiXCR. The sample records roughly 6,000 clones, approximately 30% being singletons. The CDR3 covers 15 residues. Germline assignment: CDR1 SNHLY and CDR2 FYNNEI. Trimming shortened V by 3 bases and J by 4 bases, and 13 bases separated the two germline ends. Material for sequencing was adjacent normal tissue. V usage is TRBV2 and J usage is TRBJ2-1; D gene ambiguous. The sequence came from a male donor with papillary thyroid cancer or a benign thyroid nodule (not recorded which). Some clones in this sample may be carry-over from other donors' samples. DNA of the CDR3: TGTGCCAGCAGTGAGTCTGAGTTATGGTACAATGAGCAGTTCTTC. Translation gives CASSESELWYNEQFF.